Below, one TCR beta chain is given with its context. Its target is unknown. This sample stems from a study of T cell repertoires in cytomegalovirus infection. Overall study results and limits: The cumulative frequency of public TCR beta families identified carriers of CMV plus the relevant HLA.

TCRdb redid the calling of the reads with MiXCR, one entry per CDR3 protein. The table shows around 78,000 distinct CDR3 sequences, with about 37% occurring only once. Sequences were derived from CD8+ T cells from cultured PBMCs, sampled from culture after CMV antigen stimulation. This clonotype originated in a human donor in good health (CMV status not recorded). Some clones in this sample may be carry-over from other donors' samples.

This chain's CDR3 is CACNMRGTEAFF. The CDR3 DNA follows: TGTGCCTGCAACATGCGGGGGACTGAAGCTTTCTTT. V and J are TRBV6-6 and TRBJ1-1; possible D gene TRBD1, 5 bases. V gave up 11 bases and J gave up 5 bases, with 15 bases separating them. Per germline, CDR1 MNHNY and CDR2 SVGAGI (reference sequence). The CDR3 is 12 residues long.